This TCR beta chain was identified in a study of cytomegalovirus exposure and HLA in healthy donors. PCR primers comprised 60 Vbeta and 13 Jbeta primers. Assay used: immunoSEQ multiplex PCR; TCRdb lists only in-frame clones, some missing. Of under 200,000 clones in the sample, roughly 70% were seen once. General study points: In vitro, a few CMV-associated chains proved specific for CMV antigens.

CDR3 size: 12 residues. Germline-derived CDR1 and CDR2 are SGHTA and FQGNSA. Trimming took 4 bases from V and 8 from J; bases not matched to a gene: 4. As to this clone: The antigen remains unidentified.

This chain links TRBV7-2 with TRBJ1-2, with TRBD1 matching 7 bases. Sample: PBMCs. This receptor was identified in a woman between 40 and 55 years old in good health and CMV-seropositive. CDR3 region: CASSSQGKGYTF. For the CDR3, the DNA is TGTGCCAGCAGCTCACAGGGGAAGGGCTACACCTTC.